The 25 T cell receptor beta chains below come from one sample, sequenced in a study of blood T cell repertoires in COVID-19. The table came from immunoSEQ multiplex PCR; TCRdb's copy has only in-frame clones and leaves some out. The sample includes around 60,000 clones, over 55% of them seen just once. Sequencing was done on a sample of peripheral blood. The receptors stem from a woman aged 65 to 85 with COVID-19, enrolled during active disease.

The chain uses TRBV6-5 and TRBJ2-3, with D unresolved. V lost 5 bases to trimming and J lost 2 bases, with 11 bases between them. Germline assignment: CDR1 MNHEY and CDR2 SVGAGI. The CDR3 is 14 amino acids. The CDR3, as DNA: TGTGCCAGCAGTCTAGGAGTATTCACAGATACGCAGTATTTT. This encodes CASSLGVFTDTQYF.

The chain is built from TRBV19 and TRBJ1-4, with D unresolved. This CDR3 comprises 15 residues. The V end was cut by 7 bases, the J end by 0 bases, with 12 bases between. CDR1 and CDR2 (germline): LNHDA, SQIVND (reference sequence). The DNA for the CDR3 is TGTGCCAGTAACCGGGGTTTTGCAACTAATGAAAAACTGTTTTTT. Translating it yields CASNRGFATNEKLFF.

This clone was detected once. The chain uses TRBV18 and TRBJ1-2; D is unclear. CDR3 length equals 13 residues. Looked up from germline, CDR1 is KGHSH and CDR2 is LQKENI. V was clipped by 3 bases and J by 6 bases, with 11 bases between them. The CDR3: CASSPDTADGYTF. The CDR3 DNA sequence: TGTGCCAGCTCACCTGACACGGCAGATGGCTACACCTTC.

This clone appeared a single time. The rearrangement joins TRBV4-1 to TRBJ1-2; possibly TRBD1 for D (5 bases). Deletions cut 0 bases from V and 6 bases from J, with 14 bases between. CDR1 and CDR2 from the germline V gene are MGHRA and YSYEKL. This CDR3 region has 15 residues. This CDR3 is CASSQEGSGWNGYTF. The DNA of the CDR3 is TGCGCCAGCAGCCAAGAAGGGTCAGGGTGGAATGGCTACACCTTC.

The rearrangement joins TRBV6-5 to TRBJ2-3; D may be TRBD1 (6 bases). V was clipped by 11 bases and J by 3 bases, with 15 bases between them. Germline CDR1 reads MNHEY; CDR2 reads SVGAGI. This CDR3 has 13 amino acids. The DNA of the CDR3 is TGTGCCTTGCGTGGACAGACAACAGATACGCAGTATTTT. Protein: CALRGQTTDTQYF.

The rearrangement uses TRBV7-2 and TRBJ2-2; D is unclear. The germline V gene has CDR1 SGHTA and CDR2 FQGNSA. The CDR3 sequence is 13 residues long. Trimming left V 3 bases short and J 5 bases short, with 7 bases between. Here the CDR3 reads CASSFDGTGELFF. The CDR3 DNA sequence: TGTGCCAGCAGCTTCGACGGGACCGGGGAGCTGTTTTTT.

This chain joins TRBV7-9 and TRBJ2-2; 8 nucleotides match TRBD2. V was clipped by 1 base and J by 1 base; unmatched bases: 8. The CDR3 runs to 18 residues. CDR1 and CDR2 from the germline V gene are SEHNR and FQNEAQ (reference sequence). The DNA for the CDR3 is TGTGCCAGCAGCTTAGGTTTTGGCCTAGCGGGGAACACCGGGGAGCTGTTTTTT. Its protein product is CASSLGFGLAGNTGELFF.

This clone has only one observation. The chain carries TRBV5-1 and TRBJ2-1; the match to TRBD2 covers 8 bases. The CDR3 sequence is 16 residues long. J gave up 4 bases and V 0 bases, and 6 bases lay outside the gene matches. Per the germline V gene, CDR1 is SGHRS and CDR2 is YFSETQ. In nucleotides, the CDR3 is TGCGCCAGCAGCTTGGTGGGGACTAGGGGGTACAATGAGCAGTTCTTC. Protein: CASSLVGTRGYNEQFF.

V gene TRBV2 combines with J gene TRBJ2-1, with TRBD2 identical over 13 bases. The CDR3 extends over 15 amino acids. Germline loops: CDR1 SNHLY, CDR2 FYNNEI. Trimming took 3 bases from V and 5 from J; bases not matched to a gene: 1. CDR3 sequence: CASSETSGGHNEQFF. CDR3 DNA: TGTGCCAGCAGTGAGACTAGCGGGGGGCACAATGAGCAGTTCTTC. Complete variable domain (other parts from reference TRBV2 and TRBJ2-1): EPEVTQTPSHQVTQMGQEVILRCVPISNHLYFYWYRQILGQKVEFLVSFYNNEISEKSEIFDDQFSVERPDGSNFTLKIRSTKLEDSAMYFCASSETSGGHNEQFFGPGTRLTVL.

The chain joins TRBV9 to TRBJ2-3; 8 bases are a match to TRBD2. The CDR3 is made up of 15 amino acids. Germline loops: CDR1 SGDLS, CDR2 YYNGEE. J was trimmed by 1 base and V by 6 bases; bases with no gene match: 7. Written as DNA, the CDR3 is TGTGCCAGCACCTTAGGACTAGCAGGCACAGATACGCAGTATTTT. This encodes CASTLGLAGTDTQYF.

The genes are TRBV6-6 and TRBJ2-5; 7 nucleotides match TRBD1. Germline lookup yields CDR1 MNHNY and CDR2 SVGAGI (reference sequence). The CDR3 loop spans 14 amino acids. V lost 2 bases to trimming and J lost 2 bases; unmatched junction nucleotides: 2. CDR3 nucleotides: TGTGCCAGCAGTTACCGGGACAGACAAGAGACCCAGTACTTC. It encodes CASSYRDRQETQYF.

A few counts support this clone. The chain joins TRBV6-6 to TRBJ1-4; the D gene is possibly TRBD1 (6 bases). Germline-derived CDR1 and CDR2 are MNHNY and SVGAGI (reference sequence). The CDR3 is 14 amino acids. Trimming took 6 bases from V and 3 from J, leaving 11 bases between them. The CDR3 loop reads CASRLDSSNEKLFF. CDR3 sequence (DNA): TGTGCCAGCAGGTTGGACAGCTCTAATGAAAAACTGTTTTTT.

This chain joins TRBV29-1 and TRBJ2-1; perhaps TRBD2 as D (5 bases). Germline loops: CDR1 SQVTM, CDR2 ANQGSEA. The CDR3 is made up of 12 amino acids. Trimming took 8 bases from V and 5 from J, leaving 13 bases between them. CDR3 bases: TGCAGCTTCCAACCGCGGGACAATGAGCAGTTCTTC. Residues: CSFQPRDNEQFF.

V and J are TRBV18 and TRBJ1-1, with D maybe TRBD1 (6 bases). The germline CDR1 and CDR2 sequences are KGHSH and LQKENI. This CDR3 comprises 14 residues. V lost 1 base and J lost 6, with 12 bases in between. In nucleotides, the CDR3 is TGTGCCAGCTCACCACAAAGAGCAGGGGCTGAAGCTTTCTTT. Its translation is CASSPQRAGAEAFF.

This clone has more than one count but fewer than ten. The rearrangement joins TRBV19 to TRBJ1-6; D unclear. The germline V and J ends were trimmed by 7 bases and 7 bases, with 11 bases remaining between them. The germline V gene has CDR1 LNHDA and CDR2 SQIVND (reference sequence). The CDR3 is made up of 13 amino acids. CDR3 nucleotides: TGTGCCAGTAAGGAGGCGAAGAATTCACCCCTCCACTTT. Translated, it gives CASKEAKNSPLHF. Full variable domain (remainder filled in from reference TRBV19 and TRBJ1-6): DGGITQSPKYLFRKEGQNVTLSCEQNLNHDAMYWYRQDPGQGLRLIYYSQIVNDFQKGDIAEGYSVSREKKESFPLTVTSAQKNPTAFYLCASKEAKNSPLHFGNGTRLTVT.

This clone has only a few counts. The V gene is TRBV4-1, the J gene TRBJ2-7, with TRBD1 as a possible D gene (6 bases). CDR3 size: 15 residues. Looked up from germline, CDR1 is MGHRA and CDR2 is YSYEKL. V lost 1 base, J lost 1 base, and 11 bases lay in between. The CDR3 here is CASSQVQGRSYEQYF. CDR3 DNA: TGCGCCAGCAGCCAAGTACAGGGTAGATCCTACGAGCAGTACTTC.

The genes are TRBV27 and TRBJ1-1; TRBD1 aligns across 7 bases. Germline CDR1 and CDR2: MNHEY and SMNVEV (reference sequence). The ends lost 8 bases at V and 3 bases at J; junction bases unmatched: 6. The CDR3 loop spans 13 amino acids. This chain's CDR3 is CASHDRDHTEAFF. Here the CDR3 DNA reads TGTGCCAGCCATGACAGGGATCACACTGAAGCTTTCTTT.

The J gene is TRBJ1-2, the V gene TRBV15; TRBD1 aligns across 7 bases. The length of the CDR3 is 13 residues. From germline, CDR1 is LNHNV and CDR2 YYDKDF (reference sequence). Losses at the gene ends were 5 bases for V and 8 bases for J; bases not matched to a gene: 8. In DNA, the CDR3 is TGTGCCACCAGCGCCCGAAGGGGGCTCGGCTACACCTTC. The encoded protein is CATSARRGLGYTF.

The rearrangement joins TRBV3-1 (or the pseudogene TRBV3-2) to TRBJ1-2; D is undetermined. CDR1 and CDR2 from the germline V gene are LGHDT and YNNKEL (reference sequence). V was clipped by 1 base and J by 3 bases, with 9 bases between them. This CDR3 comprises 14 residues. The CDR3 nucleotides are TGTGCCAGCAGCCAAGGTCTCCGGGACTATGGCTACACCTTC. Translating it yields CASSQGLRDYGYTF.

The genes are TRBV27 and TRBJ1-6; D unresolved. Trimming removed 0 bases at V and 10 bases at J, with 7 bases between. CDR3 length: 13 residues. Per germline, CDR1 MNHEY and CDR2 SMNVEV (reference sequence). CDR3 DNA sequence: TGTGCCAGCAGTTTATCCCCTGGCTCACCCCTCCACTTT. This codes for CASSLSPGSPLHF.

This chain connects TRBV11-2 to TRBJ2-4; D may be TRBD2 (6 bases). The germline gives CDR1 SGHAT, CDR2 FQNNGV. With 1 base removed from V and 3 bases from J, the gap between germline ends came to 10 bases. The CDR3 has 15 residues. The CDR3 loop is CASSLVGSGKNIQYF. Written as DNA, the CDR3 is TGTGCCAGCAGCTTAGTGGGTAGCGGCAAAAACATTCAGTACTTC.

This clone was found many times. The chain couples TRBV3-1 (or the pseudogene TRBV3-2) to TRBJ1-1; 7 nucleotides match TRBD1. The CDR3 consists of 14 residues. Germline loops: CDR1 LGHDT, CDR2 YNNKEL (reference sequence). The J segment lost 1 base and the V segment lost 4 bases, leaving 3 bases of the junction unmatched. The CDR3 nucleotides read TGTGCCAGCAGCCTGAGGACAGGGAACACTGAAGCTTTCTTT. Translation: CASSLRTGNTEAFF.

V is TRBV11-3 and J is TRBJ2-1, with 9 bases matching TRBD2. Germline CDR1 SGHNT, CDR2 YENEEA. V shed 3 bases and J 8 bases; nucleotides not matched to a gene: 14. The CDR3 is made up of 17 amino acids. DNA for the CDR3: TGTGCCAGCAGCTTGGGTTGGCGCGGGAGGGCCTCGGATGAGCAGTTCTTC. It encodes CASSLGWRGRASDEQFF.

This clone has a handful of counts. The chain employs TRBV4-2 and TRBJ1-3; D gene unclear. This CDR3 is 15 amino acids long. CDR1 and CDR2 (germline): LGHNA, YNFKEQ. Deletions cut 1 base from V and 2 bases from J, with 9 bases between. CDR3 loop: CASSQVAAAGNTIYF. DNA for the CDR3: TGTGCCAGCAGCCAAGTGGCAGCGGCTGGAAACACCATATATTTT.

The chain recombines TRBV7-7 with TRBJ2-5; D might be TRBD2 (5 bases). The ends were cut back, 3 bases at V and 2 bases at J, with 13 bases in the middle. The CDR3 consists of 15 residues. Germline V gives CDR1 SSHAT, CDR2 FNYEAQ (reference sequence). CDR3: CASSFGFGGQETQYF. The CDR3 coding sequence is TGTGCCAGCAGCTTCGGATTTGGCGGGCAAGAGACCCAGTACTTC.